Listed here are 17 T cell receptor beta chains from one sample, sequenced in a study of early T cells in non-severe SARS-CoV-2 infection. MiXCR, run by TCRdb on the 5' RACE reads, gives a single entry per CDR3 protein. The table records about 87,000 distinct CDR3 sequences, about 15% of them present only once. Sequencing was performed on whole blood. These receptors originate from an adult who was a healthcare worker with PCR-confirmed SARS-CoV-2 infection or an uninfected control (not recorded which).

This rearrangement joins TRBV4-2 to TRBJ1-6, with D uncertain. Germline V CDR1 and CDR2: LGHNA, YNFKEQ. The CDR3 runs to 18 residues. V shed 0 bases and J shed 6 bases, with 18 bases lying between them. CDR3 sequence: CASSQDRAGFGFNSPLHF. The CDR3 nucleotides are TGTGCCAGCAGCCAAGATAGGGCAGGTTTTGGTTTTAATTCACCCCTCCACTTT.

This clonotype was observed many times. This rearrangement joins TRBV6-1 to TRBJ1-5; D call uncertain. Trimming cost V 1 base and J 3 bases, with 7 bases left between them. CDR1 is MNHNS and CDR2 is SASEGT in the germline V gene. The CDR3 loop spans 14 amino acids. The CDR3 is CASSEVGSNQPQHF. The CDR3 nucleotides read TGTGCCAGCAGTGAAGTAGGGTCCAATCAGCCCCAGCATTTT.

This clonotype has more than one count but fewer than ten. This rearrangement joins TRBV29-1 to TRBJ2-7; D may match TRBD1 or TRBD2 (5 bases each). Trimming removed 7 bases at V and 2 bases at J, with 18 bases between. CDR1 is SQVTM, CDR2 ANQGSEA, per germline. The CDR3 sequence is 14 residues long. CDR3 DNA: TGCAGCGCCGCTCTCCCAGGGAGAGCCTACGAGCAGTACTTC. It encodes CSAALPGRAYEQYF.

About this clonotype: The junction and the germline gene differ at one end; a read error may be behind it. This chain uses TRBV7-2 with TRBJ2-7; TRBD1 aligns across 10 bases. The germline CDR1 and CDR2 sequences are SGHTA and FQGNSA. The CDR3 contains 15 residues. This chain's CDR3 is CVSSVAGQGSLEQYF. The CDR3 DNA is TGTGTCAGCAGCGTAGCGGGACAGGGGTCTTTGGAGCAGTACTTC.

V and J are TRBV4-2 and TRBJ2-1; 13 bases line up with TRBD2. Germline CDR1 reads LGHNA; CDR2 reads YNFKEQ. Trimming at V came to 3 bases and at J to 8 bases, leaving 7 bases not matched to a gene. This CDR3 region has 16 residues. CDR3 sequence: CASSQELAGGHDEQFF. Written as DNA, the CDR3 is TGTGCCAGCAGCCAGGAACTAGCGGGGGGGCACGATGAGCAGTTCTTC.

This clonotype occurred a few times. The CDR3 loop is CATSREPGTGNEKLFF. The CDR3, as DNA: TGTGCCACCAGCAGAGAACCCGGGACAGGGAATGAAAAACTGTTTTTT. The J gene is TRBJ1-4, the V gene TRBV15, with 9 bases identical to TRBD1. CDR3 length: 16 residues. The V gene's germline CDR1 is LNHNV and CDR2 YYDKDF (reference sequence). The J segment lost 5 bases and the V segment lost 0 bases, leaving 4 bases of the junction unmatched.

The chain carries TRBV6-1 and TRBJ2-7; no definite D call. CDR3 length: 9 amino acids. The germline V and J ends were trimmed by 8 bases and 4 bases, with 3 bases remaining between them. Germline CDR1 MNHNS, CDR2 SASEGT. CDR3 in DNA: TGTGCCAGCGGGTACGAGCAGTACTTC. It codes for CASGYEQYF.

The rearrangement links TRBV7-6 to TRBJ2-1; no definite D call. Germline CDR1 reads SGHVS; CDR2 reads FNYEAQ. This CDR3 spans 14 amino acids. V lost 1 base to trimming and J lost 7 bases, with 11 bases between them. CDR3: CASSLGTPWNEQFF. The CDR3 nucleotides read TGTGCCAGCAGCTTAGGGACCCCTTGGAATGAGCAGTTCTTC.

The chain couples TRBV15 to TRBJ2-5, with 8 bases identical to TRBD2. V lost 0 bases, J lost 5 bases, and 8 bases stayed unmatched. Germline lookup yields CDR1 LNHNV and CDR2 YYDKDF (reference sequence). This CDR3 comprises 16 residues. The CDR3 DNA follows: TGTGCCACCAGCAGAGATCCAGCGGGGGTTGAGGAGACCCAGTACTTC. Translation: CATSRDPAGVEETQYF.

The gene calls are TRBV28 and TRBJ2-7; TRBD1 aligns across 7 bases. The V gene's germline CDR1 is MDHEN and CDR2 SYDVKM. V lost 6 bases to trimming and J lost 6 bases; unmatched junction nucleotides: 11. The CDR3 is made up of 14 amino acids. CDR3 DNA: TGTGCCAGCAGCAGAGTGACAGGGATGGGCGAGCAGTACTTC. It encodes CASSRVTGMGEQYF.

The rearrangement uses TRBV29-1 and TRBJ1-1; 7 positions agree with TRBD1. The CDR3 is 12 amino acids. Trimming took 3 bases from V and 4 from J; bases not matched to a gene: 2. Germline V gene sequence: CDR1 SQVTM, CDR2 ANQGSEA. CDR3 sequence reads: CSVDQGGTEAFF. For the CDR3, the DNA is TGCAGCGTTGATCAGGGGGGCACTGAAGCTTTCTTT.

This clonotype was found a few times. The rearrangement links TRBV12-3 or TRBV12-4 to TRBJ1-2, with a weak D call TRBD1 (5 bases). This CDR3 has 15 residues. The germline V and J ends were trimmed by 5 bases and 4 bases, with 17 bases remaining between them. CDR3 bases: TGTGCCAGCAGTCACCAAACAGGTTACCCCTATGGCTACACCTTC. Translation: CASSHQTGYPYGYTF.

This clonotype was detected a few times. The rearrangement joins TRBV15 to TRBJ2-3; no clear D. Germline V gene lookup returns CDR1 LNHNV and CDR2 YYDKDF (reference sequence). This CDR3 has 15 residues. V lost 0 bases and J lost 4, with 11 bases in between. The chain's CDR3 is CATSREVGLSDTQYF. CDR3 nucleotide sequence: TGTGCCACCAGCAGAGAGGTAGGCCTCTCAGATACGCAGTATTTT.

Only a few counts were recorded for this clonotype. This CDR3 is CASSVSVYEQYF. The CDR3, as DNA: TGTGCCAGCAGCGTATCAGTGTACGAGCAGTACTTC. V gene TRBV7-8 combines with J gene TRBJ2-7; D ambiguous. The germline V and J ends were trimmed by 5 bases and 4 bases, with 9 bases remaining between them. The CDR3 extends over 12 amino acids. Germline V gene lookup returns CDR1 SGHVS and CDR2 FQNEAQ.

This clonotype was counted only a few times. The J gene is TRBJ2-7, the V gene TRBV29-1; 9 bases line up with TRBD1. V lost 8 bases and J lost 4; bases outside the gene matches: 9. The CDR3 has 13 residues. Germline-derived CDR1 and CDR2 are SQVTM and ANQGSEA. The CDR3 DNA reads as TGCAGCATACTAGGACAGGGGATGTACGAGCAGTACTTC. Translated: CSILGQGMYEQYF.

The rearrangement joins TRBV4-3 to TRBJ2-7, with 9 positions matching TRBD2. The CDR3 has 15 residues. The V gene's germline CDR1 is LGHNA and CDR2 YSLEER. The V gene end was trimmed by 4 bases and the J gene end by 6 bases; junction bases not matched to a gene: 10. The CDR3 nucleotides read TGCGCCAGCAGCCCAAGATCTAGCGGGGTACCCGAGCAGTACTTC. It is translated as CASSPRSSGVPEQYF.

The rearrangement links TRBV7-3 to TRBJ2-3; 8 bases are a match to TRBD2. V was pared by 2 bases and J by 0 bases, with 10 bases of the junction left unmatched. Germline CDR1 is SGHTA and CDR2 is FQGTGA. CDR3 length: 18 residues. CDR3: CASSLASGFGPSTDTQYF. The CDR3 DNA is TGTGCCAGCAGCTTAGCTAGCGGGTTCGGACCTAGCACAGATACGCAGTATTTT.